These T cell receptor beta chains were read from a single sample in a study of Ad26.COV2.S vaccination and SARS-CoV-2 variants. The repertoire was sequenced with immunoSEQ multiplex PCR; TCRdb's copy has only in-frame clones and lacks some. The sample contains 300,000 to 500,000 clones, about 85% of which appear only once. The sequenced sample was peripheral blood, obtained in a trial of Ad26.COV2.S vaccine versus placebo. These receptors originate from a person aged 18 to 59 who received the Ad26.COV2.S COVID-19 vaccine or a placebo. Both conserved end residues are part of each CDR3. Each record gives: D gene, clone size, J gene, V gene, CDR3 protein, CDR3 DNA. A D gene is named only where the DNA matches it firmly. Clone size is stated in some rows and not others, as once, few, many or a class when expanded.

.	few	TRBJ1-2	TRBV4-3	CASSQGVRQVSYGYTF	TGCGCCAGCAGCCAAGGGGTGAGACAGGTATCTTATGGCTACACCTTC
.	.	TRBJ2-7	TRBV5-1	CASSLVSPSSYEQYF	TGCGCCAGCAGCTTGGTCAGTCCCAGCTCCTACGAGCAGTACTTC
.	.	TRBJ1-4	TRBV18	CASSPPSGLANEKLFF	TGTGCCAGCTCACCACCGTCAGGGCTAGCTAATGAAAAACTGTTTTTT
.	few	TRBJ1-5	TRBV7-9	CASSLQLNQPQHF	TGTGCCAGCAGCTTACAGCTCAATCAGCCCCAGCATTTT
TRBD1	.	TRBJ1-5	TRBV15	CATSRGQGSIQPQHF	TGTGCCACCAGCAGAGGACAGGGAAGTATTCAGCCCCAGCATTTT
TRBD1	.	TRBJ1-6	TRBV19	CASSRDRSYNSPLHF	TGTGCCAGTAGCCGGGACAGGAGCTATAATTCACCCCTCCACTTT
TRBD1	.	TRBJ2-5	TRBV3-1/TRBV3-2	CASSLGQENQETQYF	TGTGCCAGCAGCCTGGGACAGGAAAACCAAGAGACCCAGTACTTC
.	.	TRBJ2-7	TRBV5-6	CASSLIGVSSYEQYF	TGTGCCAGCAGCTTGATCGGGGTTTCTAGCTACGAGCAGTACTTC
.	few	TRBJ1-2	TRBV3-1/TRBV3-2	CASSQAGPAYGYTF	TGTGCCAGCAGCCAGGCAGGCCCTGCCTATGGCTACACCTTC
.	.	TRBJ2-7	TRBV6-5	CASSYQGTYEQYF	TGTGCCAGCAGTTACCAAGGGACCTACGAGCAGTACTTC
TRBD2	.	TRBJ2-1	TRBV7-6	CASSPSRDLAGGPNEQFF	TGTGCCAGCAGCCCTAGCAGGGATCTAGCGGGGGGGCCCAATGAGCAGTTCTTC
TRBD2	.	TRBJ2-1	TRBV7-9	CASSQGGLAYNEQFF	TGTGCCAGCAGCCAAGGAGGACTAGCCTACAATGAGCAGTTCTTC
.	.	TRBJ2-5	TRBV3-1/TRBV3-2	CASSQDSAGWETQYF	TGTGCCAGCAGCCAAGACTCGGCAGGGTGGGAGACCCAGTACTTC
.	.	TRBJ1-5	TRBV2	CASRPQGYSNQPQHF	TGTGCCAGCAGACCACAGGGCTATAGCAATCAGCCCCAGCATTTT
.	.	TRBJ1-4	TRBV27	CASRPGTSREKLFF	TGTGCCAGCCGACCCGGGACCAGTAGGGAAAAACTGTTTTTT
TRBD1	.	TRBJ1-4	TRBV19	CASRRTGEGEKLFF	TGTGCCAGTAGGAGGACAGGGGAGGGGGAAAAACTGTTTTTT
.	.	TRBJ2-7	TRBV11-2	CASSFWGTYEQYF	TGTGCCAGCAGCTTCTGGGGAACCTACGAGCAGTACTTC
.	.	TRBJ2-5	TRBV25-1	CASSDGTGHPPGGQYF	TGTGCCAGCAGTGATGGGACGGGACACCCTCCCGGTGGCCAGTACTTC
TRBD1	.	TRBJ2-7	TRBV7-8	CASSSPGTGVSYEQYF	TGTGCCAGCAGCTCCCCCGGGACAGGCGTTTCCTACGAGCAGTACTTC
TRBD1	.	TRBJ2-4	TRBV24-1	CATSRGDRGNIQYF	TGTGCCACCAGTAGGGGGGACAGGGGGAACATTCAGTACTTC
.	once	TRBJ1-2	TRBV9	CASSLTPWGYTF	TGTGCCAGCAGCCTAACCCCGTGGGGCTACACCTTC
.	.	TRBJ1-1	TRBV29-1	CSVAVSEAFF	TGCAGCGTTGCGGTTTCTGAAGCTTTCTTT
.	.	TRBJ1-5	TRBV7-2	CASSSVTELNQPQHF	TGTGCCAGCAGCTCAGTGACAGAGCTCAATCAGCCCCAGCATTTT
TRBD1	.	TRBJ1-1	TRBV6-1	CASSAPGTELFTEAFF	TGTGCCAGCAGTGCTCCCGGGACAGAGTTATTCACTGAAGCTTTCTTT
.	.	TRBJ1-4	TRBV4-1	CASSQGSAVSNEKLFF	TGCGCCAGCAGCCAAGGTAGTGCGGTCTCTAATGAAAAACTGTTTTTT
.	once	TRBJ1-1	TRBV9	CASGRTSQNTEAFF	TGTGCCAGCGGCCGGACATCCCAAAACACTGAAGCTTTCTTT
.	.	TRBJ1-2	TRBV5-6	CASSLAGPVGGYTF	TGTGCCAGCAGCTTGGCAGGCCCGGTGGGCGGCTACACCTTC
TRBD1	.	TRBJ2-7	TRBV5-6	CASSTVRDRGHEQYF	TGTGCCAGCAGCACCGTCCGGGACAGGGGACACGAGCAGTACTTC
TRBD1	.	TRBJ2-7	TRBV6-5	CASNPGQSYEQYF	TGTGCCAGCAACCCGGGACAGTCCTACGAGCAGTACTTC